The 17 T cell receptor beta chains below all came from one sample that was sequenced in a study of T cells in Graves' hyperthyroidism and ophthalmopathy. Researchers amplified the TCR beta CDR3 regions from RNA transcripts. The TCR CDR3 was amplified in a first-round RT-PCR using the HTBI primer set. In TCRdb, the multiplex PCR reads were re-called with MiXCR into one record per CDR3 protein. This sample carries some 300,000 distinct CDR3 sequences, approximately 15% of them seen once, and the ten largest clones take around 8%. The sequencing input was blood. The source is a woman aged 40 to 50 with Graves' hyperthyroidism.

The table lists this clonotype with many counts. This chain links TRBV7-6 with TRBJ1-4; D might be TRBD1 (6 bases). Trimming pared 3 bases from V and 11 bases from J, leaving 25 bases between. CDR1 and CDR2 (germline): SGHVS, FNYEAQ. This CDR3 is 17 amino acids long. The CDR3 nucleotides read TGTGCCAGCAGCTTGGAACCCAATCGGGGGGGCTTGTGGAAACTGTTTTTT. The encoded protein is CASSLEPNRGGLWKLFF. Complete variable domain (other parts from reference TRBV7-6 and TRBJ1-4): GAGVSQSPRYKVTKRGQDVALRCDPISGHVSLYWYRQALGQGPEFLTYFNYEAQQDKSGLPNDRFSAERPEGSISTLTIQRTEQRDSAMYRCASSLEPNRGGLWKLFFGSGTQLSVL.

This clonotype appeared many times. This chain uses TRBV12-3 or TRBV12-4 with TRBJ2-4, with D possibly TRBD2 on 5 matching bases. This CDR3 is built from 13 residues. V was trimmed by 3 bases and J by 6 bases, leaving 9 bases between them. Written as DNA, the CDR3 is TGTGCCAGCAGTTTGCTGGCGGGAAACATTCAGTACTTC. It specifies CASSLLAGNIQYF.

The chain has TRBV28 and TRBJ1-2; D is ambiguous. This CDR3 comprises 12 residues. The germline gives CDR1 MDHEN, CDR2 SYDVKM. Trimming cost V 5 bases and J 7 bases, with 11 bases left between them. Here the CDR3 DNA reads TGTGCCAGCAGTCGGGGTATGTTTGGCTACACCTTC. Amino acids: CASSRGMFGYTF.

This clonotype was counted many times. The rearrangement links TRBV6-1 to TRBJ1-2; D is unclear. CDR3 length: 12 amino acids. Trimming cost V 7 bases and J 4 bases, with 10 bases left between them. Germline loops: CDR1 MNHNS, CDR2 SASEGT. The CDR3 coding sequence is TGTGCCAGCAAAGGGTATCTCTATGGCTACACCTTC. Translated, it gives CASKGYLYGYTF.

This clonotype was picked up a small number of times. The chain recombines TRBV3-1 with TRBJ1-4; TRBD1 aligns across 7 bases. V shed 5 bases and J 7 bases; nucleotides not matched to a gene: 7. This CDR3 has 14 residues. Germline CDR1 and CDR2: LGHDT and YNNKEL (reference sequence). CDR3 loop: CASSSQGEGEKLFF. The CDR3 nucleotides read TGTGCCAGCAGCTCCCAGGGGGAGGGTGAAAAACTGTTTTTT.

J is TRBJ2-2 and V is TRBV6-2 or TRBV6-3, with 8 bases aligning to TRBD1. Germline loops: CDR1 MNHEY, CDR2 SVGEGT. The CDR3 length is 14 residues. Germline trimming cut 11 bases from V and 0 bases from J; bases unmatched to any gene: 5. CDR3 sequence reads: CAGQGAANTGELFF. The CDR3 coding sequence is TGTGCCGGCCAGGGGGCGGCGAACACCGGGGAGCTGTTTTTT.

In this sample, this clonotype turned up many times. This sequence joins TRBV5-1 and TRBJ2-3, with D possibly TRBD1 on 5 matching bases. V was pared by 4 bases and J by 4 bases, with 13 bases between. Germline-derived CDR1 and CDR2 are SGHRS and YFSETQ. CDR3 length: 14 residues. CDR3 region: CASSPVQESDTQYF. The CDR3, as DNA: TGCGCCAGCAGCCCCGTACAGGAGTCAGATACGCAGTATTTT.

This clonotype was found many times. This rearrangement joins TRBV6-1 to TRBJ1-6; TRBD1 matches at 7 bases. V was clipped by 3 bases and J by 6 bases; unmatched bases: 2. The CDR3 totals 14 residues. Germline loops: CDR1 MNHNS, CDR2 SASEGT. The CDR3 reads CASSEGQINSPLHF. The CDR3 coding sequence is TGTGCCAGCAGTGAGGGACAGATTAATTCACCCCTCCACTTT.

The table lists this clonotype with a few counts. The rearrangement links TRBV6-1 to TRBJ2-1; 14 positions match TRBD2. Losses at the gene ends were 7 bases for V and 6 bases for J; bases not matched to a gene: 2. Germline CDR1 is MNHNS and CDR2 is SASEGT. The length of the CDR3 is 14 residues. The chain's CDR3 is CASTGTSGSNEQFF. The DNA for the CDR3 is TGTGCCAGCACAGGGACTAGCGGGAGCAATGAGCAGTTCTTC.

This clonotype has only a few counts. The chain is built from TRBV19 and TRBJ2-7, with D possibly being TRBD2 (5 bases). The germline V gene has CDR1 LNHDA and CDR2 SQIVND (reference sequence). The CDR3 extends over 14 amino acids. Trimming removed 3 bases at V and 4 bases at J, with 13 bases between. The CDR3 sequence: CASSISVGRYEQYF. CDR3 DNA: TGTGCCAGTAGTATCTCGGTAGGGAGATACGAGCAGTACTTC.

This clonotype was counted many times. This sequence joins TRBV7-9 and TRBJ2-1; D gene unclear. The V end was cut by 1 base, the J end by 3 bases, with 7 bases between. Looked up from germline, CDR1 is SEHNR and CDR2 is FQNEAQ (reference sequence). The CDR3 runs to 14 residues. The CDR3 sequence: CASSLEIRYNEQFF. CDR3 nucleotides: TGTGCCAGCAGCTTAGAAATACGCTACAATGAGCAGTTCTTC.

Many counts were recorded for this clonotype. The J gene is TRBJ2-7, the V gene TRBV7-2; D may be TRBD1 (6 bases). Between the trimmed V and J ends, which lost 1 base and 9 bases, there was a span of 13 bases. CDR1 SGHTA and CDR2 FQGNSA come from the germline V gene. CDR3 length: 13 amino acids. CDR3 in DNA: TGTGCCAGCAGCTTAGGGCTACAGGGCTCGCAGTACTTC. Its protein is CASSLGLQGSQYF.

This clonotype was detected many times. The CDR3 protein is CSARGRLAGGPGEQFF. CDR3 nucleotides: TGCAGTGCTAGAGGTAGACTAGCGGGAGGGCCCGGTGAGCAGTTCTTC. The chain links TRBV20-1 to TRBJ2-1, with 14 bases identical to TRBD2. Looked up from germline, CDR1 is DFQATT and CDR2 is SNEGSKA (reference sequence). With 1 base clipped from V and 9 bases from J, the junction kept 8 bases outside the gene matches. There are 16 residues in the CDR3.

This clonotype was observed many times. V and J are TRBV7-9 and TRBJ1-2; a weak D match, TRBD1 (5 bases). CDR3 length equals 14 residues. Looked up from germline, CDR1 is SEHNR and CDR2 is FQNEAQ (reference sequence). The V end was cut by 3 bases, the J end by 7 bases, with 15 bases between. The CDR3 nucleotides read TGTGCCAGCAGCTTCCCGGGGCTTACGGCTGGCTACACCTTC. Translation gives CASSFPGLTAGYTF.

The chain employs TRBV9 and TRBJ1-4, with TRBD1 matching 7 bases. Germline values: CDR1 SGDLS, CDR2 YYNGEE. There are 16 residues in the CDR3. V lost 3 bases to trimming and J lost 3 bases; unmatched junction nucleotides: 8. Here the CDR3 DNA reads TGTGCCAGCAGCGCTGGGCCGGGACAGTCTAATGAAAAACTGTTTTTT. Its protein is CASSAGPGQSNEKLFF. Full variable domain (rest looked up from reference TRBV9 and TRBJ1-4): DSGVTQTPKHLITATGQRVTLRCSPRSGDLSVYWYQQSLDQGLQFLIQYYNGEERAKGNILERFSAQQFPDLHSELNLSSLELGDSALYFCASSAGPGQSNEKLFFGSGTQLSVL.

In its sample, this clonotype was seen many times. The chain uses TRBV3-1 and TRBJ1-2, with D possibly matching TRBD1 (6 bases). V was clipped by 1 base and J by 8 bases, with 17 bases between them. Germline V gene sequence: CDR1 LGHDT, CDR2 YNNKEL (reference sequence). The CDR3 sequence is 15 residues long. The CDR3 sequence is CASSQGGLGGRGYTF. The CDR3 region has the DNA TGTGCCAGCAGCCAAGGAGGGCTAGGGGGACGCGGCTACACCTTC.

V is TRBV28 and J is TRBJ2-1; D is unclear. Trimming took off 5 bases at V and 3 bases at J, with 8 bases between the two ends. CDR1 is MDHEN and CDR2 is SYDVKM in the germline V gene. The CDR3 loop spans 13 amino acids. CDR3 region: CASSPDVYNEQFF. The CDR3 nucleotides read TGTGCCAGCAGTCCCGACGTCTACAATGAGCAGTTCTTC.